This T cell receptor (beta chain) was documented in a study of T cell responses to AZD1222 COVID-19 vaccine. Notes on the study in general: Spike-specific TCR breadth and depth rose after two AZD1222 doses. White British donors predominated, females outnumbered males, and clonal diversity was possibly underestimated. Repertoires were obtained solely post-peak T cell response.

Data came from immunoSEQ multiplex PCR; TCRdb stores just in-frame clones and leaves some out. The sample records 45,000 or so clones, 70% to 90% being singletons. Turning to this clone: The antigen is undetermined.

Pooled together were second doses at about 4 or about 12 weeks. The receptor was isolated from an adult who received the AZD1222 COVID-19 vaccine. This specimen was peripheral blood, taken 28 days after the second AZD1222 dose.

The CDR3 region has the DNA TGTGCCACCAGTGATTACCGGGGTTCCTACCAAGAGACCCAGTACTTC. It yields the protein CATSDYRGSYQETQYF. The rearrangement links TRBV24-1 to TRBJ2-5, with TRBD2 as a possible D gene (5 bases). This CDR3 comprises 16 residues. Trimming cost V 2 bases and J 0 bases, with 12 bases left between them. Germline CDR1 KGHDR, CDR2 SFDVKD.